A single sample gave rise to the 27 T cell receptor beta chains below, sequenced in a study of response to subunit inactivated influenza vaccine. TCRdb re-called the RT-PCR reads with MiXCR, one entry per CDR3 protein. This sample yields about half a million distinct CDR3 sequences, of which over 25% are seen a single time; around 1.8% belongs to the top ten. Specimen: CD4+ T cells sorted from PBMCs, collected 5 days after vaccination. These receptors originate from a man aged 50 or older who received an inactivated influenza vaccine.

This clonotype was recorded a few times. The chain has TRBV7-2 and TRBJ1-4, with D maybe TRBD1 (6 bases). In germline, CDR1 is SGHTA, CDR2 FQGNSA. The CDR3 is 15 residues long. With 8 bases removed from V and 7 bases from J, the gap between germline ends came to 20 bases. The CDR3 DNA reads TGTGCCAGCGGGGCGGTCGGGGGGCCCGGTGAAAAACTGTTTTTT. It codes for CASGAVGGPGEKLFF.

As regards this clonotype: One end of the junction varies from germline; a read error may be responsible. The gene calls are TRBV28 and TRBJ1-6; D uncertain. The CDR3 runs 13 residues. Germline values: CDR1 MDHEN, CDR2 SYDVKM. The CDR3 region has the DNA TGTGCCAGCAGGGACTCCTCTAATTCACCCCTCCACTTT. As protein: CASRDSSNSPLHF.

This clonotype appeared once. The chain joins TRBV12-3 or TRBV12-4 to TRBJ2-7; D remains ambiguous. Deletions cut 1 base from V and 9 bases from J, with 7 bases between. The CDR3 is 11 amino acids. This CDR3 reads CASSLGARQYF. The DNA of the CDR3 is TGTGCCAGCAGTTTAGGGGCGCGGCAGTACTTC.

This clonotype has a count of ten or more. One end of the junction is discordant with germline, which a read error may explain. The chain recombines TRBV29-1 with TRBJ2-3; unclear D gene. The CDR3 loop spans 11 amino acids. Germline V CDR1 and CDR2: SQVTM, ANQGSEA. This chain's CDR3 is CSVEGMDTQYF. The CDR3, as DNA: TGCAGCGTCGAAGGGATGGATACGCAGTATTTT.

This clonotype was seen a handful of times. The chain recombines TRBV7-9 with TRBJ2-1; no clear D gene. V was shortened by 0 bases and J by 0 bases, with 9 bases between the two germline ends. This CDR3 has 16 amino acids. The germline V gene encodes CDR1 SEHNR and CDR2 FQNEAQ (reference sequence). The CDR3 DNA reads TGTGCCAGCAGCTTAGCAGTCCGCAGCTCCTACAATGAGCAGTTCTTC. Translation: CASSLAVRSSYNEQFF.

This clonotype was observed a few times. The V and J genes are TRBV12-3 or TRBV12-4 and TRBJ1-6; D may be TRBD1 (6 bases). This CDR3 contains 16 residues. The V end lost 8 bases, the J end lost 7 bases, and 21 bases lay between the germline ends. CDR3 nucleotide sequence: TGTGCCAGCGGGGGAGACAGGAACTTTAGGAATTCACCCCTCCACTTT. Translation: CASGGDRNFRNSPLHF.

The sample holds a few counts of this clonotype. V gene TRBV7-3 combines with J gene TRBJ1-6; D gene uncertain. In germline, CDR1 is SGHTA, CDR2 FQGTGA. The CDR3 length is 15 residues. Trimming pared 2 bases from V and 4 bases from J, leaving 9 bases between. The CDR3 DNA is TGTGCCAGCAGCTTAGTCGGGAATTATAATTCACCCCTCCACTTT. Protein product: CASSLVGNYNSPLHF.

This chain links TRBV7-8 with TRBJ2-3, with 11 bases fitting TRBD2. Germline V lookup: CDR1 SGHVS, CDR2 FQNEAQ. Trimming at V came to 5 bases and at J to 2 bases, leaving 9 bases not matched to a gene. The CDR3 is 17 amino acids. The DNA of the CDR3 is TGTGCCAGCAGCCGCCCCCGACTAGCGGGAAACACAGATACGCAGTATTTT. As protein: CASSRPRLAGNTDTQYF.

V and J are TRBV5-1 and TRBJ2-7, with D maybe TRBD1 (6 bases). The CDR3 contains 12 residues. Looked up from germline, CDR1 is SGHRS and CDR2 is YFSETQ. V lost 4 bases and J lost 6, with 11 bases in between. The CDR3 nucleotides are TGCGCCAGCAGCGTTGGACAGTCCGAGCAGTACTTC. The encoded protein is CASSVGQSEQYF.

A note on this clonotype: This may arise from a read error, as a much more abundant clone is one base away. CDR3 DNA: TGTGCCAGCAGCCCAGCCCACGAGCAGTACTTC. This gives the protein CASSPAHEQYF. This chain links TRBV11-2 with TRBJ2-7, with D uncertain. V was trimmed by 5 bases and J by 5 bases, leaving 7 bases between them. The CDR3 sequence is 11 residues long. Germline CDR1 SGHAT, CDR2 FQNNGV.

A few counts support this clonotype. The chain is built from TRBV7-9 and TRBJ2-5; possibly TRBD1 for D (6 bases). Trimming removed 2 bases at V and 4 bases at J, with 8 bases between. This CDR3 is built from 13 residues. From germline, CDR1 is SEHNR and CDR2 FQNEAQ (reference sequence). In DNA, the CDR3 is TGTGCCAGCAGCTTATTCAGGGGAGAGACCCAGTACTTC. Protein: CASSLFRGETQYF.

The rearrangement links TRBV12-3 or TRBV12-4 to TRBJ2-3; 9 bases are shared with TRBD2. J was trimmed by 0 bases and V by 3 bases; bases with no gene match: 4. This CDR3 is 16 amino acids long. The CDR3 region is CASSFWREGSTDTQYF. The CDR3 DNA sequence: TGTGCCAGCAGTTTTTGGCGGGAGGGGAGCACAGATACGCAGTATTTT.

The chain has TRBV20-1 and TRBJ2-7; D not certain. Germline CDR1 and CDR2: DFQATT and SNEGSKA (reference sequence). V was cut by 1 base and J by 5 bases, with 6 bases left in between. The CDR3 sequence is 11 residues long. CDR3: CSARATDEQYF. DNA of the CDR3: TGCAGTGCTAGAGCTACGGACGAGCAGTACTTC.

This clonotype has more than one count but fewer than ten. The chain carries TRBV6-2 or TRBV6-3 and TRBJ1-1; the match to TRBD1 covers 8 bases. CDR1 is MNHEY and CDR2 is SVGEGT in the germline V gene. V lost 2 bases and J lost 3; bases outside the gene matches: 8. CDR3 length: 16 residues. CDR3 nucleotide sequence: TGTGCCAGCAGTTACCCCGGACAGGGCAAGGACACTGAAGCTTTCTTT. It specifies CASSYPGQGKDTEAFF.

This chain joins TRBV4-3 and TRBJ2-3, with D tentatively TRBD2 (6 bases). Germline CDR1 and CDR2: LGHNA and YSLEER. Trimming left V 3 bases short and J 2 bases short, with 18 bases between. The CDR3 contains 17 residues. CDR3 loop: CASSQVPISGFTDTQYF. In nucleotides, the CDR3 is TGCGCCAGCAGCCAGGTTCCAATTAGCGGATTCACAGATACGCAGTATTTT.

The chain employs TRBV20-1 and TRBJ2-2, with 8 bases lining up with TRBD2. The CDR3 is 15 amino acids. In germline, CDR1 is DFQATT, CDR2 SNEGSKA (reference sequence). The CDR3 loop reads CSPSPMRGDTGELFF. The DNA for the CDR3 is TGCAGCCCTAGCCCTATGCGGGGGGACACCGGGGAGCTGTTTTTT.

In DNA, the CDR3 is TGTGCCAGCAGTTATTCTAAAACAGGGGGGCATTACGAGCAGTACTTC. It codes for CASSYSKTGGHYEQYF. The V gene is TRBV6-9, the J gene TRBJ2-7; the match to TRBD1 covers 8 bases. The V and J ends lost 0 bases and 4 bases, in that order; junction bases with no gene match: 8. The CDR3 spans 16 residues. Germline CDR1 reads MNHGY; CDR2 reads SVAAGI.

This clonotype has only a few counts. The rearrangement uses TRBV29-1 and TRBJ2-1, with 11 positions matching TRBD1. Germline V gene data show CDR1 as SQVTM and CDR2 as ANQGSEA. CDR3 length: 15 residues. Germline trimming cut 7 bases from V and 6 bases from J; bases unmatched to any gene: 11. The CDR3 here is CSGRISGTGGNEQFF. In nucleotides, the CDR3 is TGCAGCGGAAGAATATCTGGGACAGGGGGCAATGAGCAGTTCTTC.

The rearrangement links TRBV27 to TRBJ2-7; possibly TRBD2 for D (6 bases). V dropped 2 bases and J dropped 2 bases, with 10 bases sitting between them. Germline V gene sequence: CDR1 MNHEY, CDR2 SMNVEV (reference sequence). The CDR3 consists of 14 residues. The CDR3 DNA is TGTGCCAGCAGTTTACGGCGCGGGGCCTACGAGCAGTACTTC. Translating it yields CASSLRRGAYEQYF.

This clonotype came up a few times. The chain employs TRBV18 and TRBJ1-2; no definite D call. The CDR3 runs 15 residues. V lost 6 bases and J 1 base, leaving 15 bases between the germline ends. Germline CDR1 and CDR2: KGHSH and LQKENI. CDR3 coding DNA: TGTGCCAGCTCCACCAGAATTCGGGATAACTATGGCTACACCTTC. This sequence encodes CASSTRIRDNYGYTF.

This chain connects TRBV14 to TRBJ2-1; TRBD2 matches 7 bases. The V gene's germline CDR1 is SGHDN and CDR2 FVKESK. The CDR3 length is 14 residues. V was pared by 4 bases and J by 8 bases, with 8 bases of the junction left unmatched. The DNA of the CDR3 is TGTGCCAGCAGCCCGCTAGCGGAAGGGGATGAGCAGTTCTTC. Translation gives CASSPLAEGDEQFF.

In its sample, this clonotype was seen many times. The chain carries TRBV20-1 and TRBJ2-2, with no clear D. The V and J ends lost 0 bases and 0 bases respectively, with 11 bases between them. Germline CDR1 and CDR2: DFQATT and SNEGSKA (reference sequence). The CDR3 is 16 residues long. Written as DNA, the CDR3 is TGCAGTGCTAGAGATCTGGAACACGCGAACACCGGGGAGCTGTTTTTT. Translation gives CSARDLEHANTGELFF.

This clonotype appeared a few times. This chain connects TRBV10-3 to TRBJ1-5; D not certain. The V gene's germline CDR1 is ENHRY and CDR2 SYGVKD. Trimming shortened V by 5 bases and J by 7 bases, and 12 bases separated the two germline ends. This CDR3 is 13 amino acids long. The CDR3: CAISSQVLQPQHF. In DNA, the CDR3 is TGTGCCATCAGTAGTCAGGTTTTGCAGCCCCAGCATTTT.

V gene TRBV12-3 or TRBV12-4 combines with J gene TRBJ2-2; TRBD2 matches at 7 bases. The V gene end was trimmed by 0 bases and the J gene end by 5 bases; junction bases not matched to a gene: 6. The length of the CDR3 is 16 residues. The CDR3 is CASSLARGSGTGELFF. For the CDR3, the DNA is TGTGCCAGCAGTTTAGCTCGCGGGAGCGGTACCGGGGAGCTGTTTTTT.

This rearrangement joins TRBV14 to TRBJ1-1, with a tentative D call TRBD1 (5 bases). This CDR3 region has 15 residues. Germline loops: CDR1 SGHDN, CDR2 FVKESK. The V end was cut by 5 bases, the J end by 1 base, with 14 bases between. The CDR3 is CASSFGGTSNTEAFF. The DNA of the CDR3 is TGTGCCAGCAGCTTTGGGGGAACTTCGAACACTGAAGCTTTCTTT. The entire variable domain, with the rest obtained from reference TRBV14 and TRBJ1-1, is as follows: EAGVTQFPSHSVIEKGQTVTLRCDPISGHDNLYWYRRVMGKEIKFLLHFVKESKQDESGMPNNRFLAERTGGTYSTLKVQPAELEDSGVYFCASSFGGTSNTEAFFGQGTRLTVV.

The genes are TRBV6-1 and TRBJ2-7; 8 bases fit TRBD1. Germline V lookup: CDR1 MNHNS, CDR2 SASEGT. Unmatched junction bases numbered 11, after V lost 5 bases and J lost 5 bases. The CDR3 extends over 15 amino acids. CDR3 protein: CASSLGRDRRHEQYF. The CDR3 nucleotides read TGTGCCAGCAGTCTCGGACGGGACAGGCGACACGAGCAGTACTTC.

V is TRBV11-2 and J is TRBJ2-5; D might be TRBD2 (6 bases). V lost 5 bases and J lost 7, with 23 bases in between. The V gene's germline CDR1 is SGHAT and CDR2 FQNNGV. This CDR3 is 16 amino acids long. CDR3 nucleotide sequence: TGTGCCAGCAGCCCGTCCGTGGGGACTCCACCAGGGACCCAGTACTTC. Protein product: CASSPSVGTPPGTQYF.